These T cell receptor beta chains were read from a single sample in a study of molecular identifiers for immune sequencing clone quantification. TCRdb reprocessed the PCR reads with MiXCR, giving one entry per CDR3 protein. The sample lists over 300,000 distinct CDR3 sequences; 24% were seen once. Source material: naive CD8+ T cells from blood, with Jurkat cell RNA spiked in. The receptors derive from a human donor in good health. Some libraries in this study had Jurkat cell RNA spiked in. CDR3s include the opening cysteine and the closing phenylalanine or tryptophan. The D gene is left open where the match is weak. Clone size is given for some rows only: seen once, a few or many times, or a class if the clone is expanded.

j_gene,abundance,v_gene,d_gene,CDR3aa,CDR3nt
TRBJ2-7,.,TRBV6-5,TRBD1,CASSARDRWGYEQYF,TGTGCCAGCAGTGCACGGGACAGGTGGGGGTACGAGCAGTACTTC
TRBJ1-4,.,TRBV6-5,TRBD1,CASSLDRVNEKLFF,TGTGCCAGCAGTCTGGACAGGGTTAATGAAAAACTGTTTTTT
TRBJ2-7,many,TRBV19,TRBD2,CASSIAGTNYEQYF,TGTGCCAGTAGTATAGCCGGGACTAACTACGAGCAGTACTTC
TRBJ2-3,.,TRBV7-9,.,CASSSRAGTTDTQYF,TGTGCCAGCAGCTCTAGGGCAGGGACTACAGATACGCAGTATTTT
TRBJ1-5,.,TRBV27,.,CASSSGPGWPQHF,TGTGCCAGCAGTTCCGGTCCGGGATGGCCCCAGCATTTT
TRBJ2-5,many,TRBV4-1,.,CASSQGPTRSSQETQYF,TGCGCCAGCAGCCAAGGGCCGACACGAAGCTCCCAAGAGACCCAGTACTTC
TRBJ2-7,many,TRBV7-2,.,CASSPASAYAEQYF,TGTGCCAGCAGCCCGGCCTCCGCGTACGCCGAGCAGTACTTC
TRBJ2-3,many,TRBV5-4,.,CASSLAQGRQYF,TGTGCCAGCAGCTTGGCTCAGGGGAGGCAGTATTTT
TRBJ2-7,.,TRBV10-3,.,CAIRDISYEQYF,TGTGCCATCAGGGACATATCCTACGAGCAGTACTTC
TRBJ1-1,.,TRBV7-9,.,CASSLMVTEAFF,TGTGCCAGCAGCTTAATGGTGACTGAAGCTTTCTTT
TRBJ1-1,many,TRBV12-3/TRBV12-4,TRBD1,CASSPTRGQEKDTEAFF,TGTGCCAGCAGTCCGACTCGGGGACAGGAGAAGGACACTGAAGCTTTCTTT
TRBJ2-2,.,TRBV6-5,.,CASSYSAGGRELFF,TGTGCCAGCAGTTACTCCGCCGGTGGCCGGGAGCTGTTTTTT
TRBJ2-7,.,TRBV7-9,TRBD1,CASGERADRAIYEQYF,TGTGCCAGCGGCGAACGAGCGGACAGGGCCATCTACGAGCAGTACTTC
TRBJ1-1,.,TRBV27,.,CASSSPGETEAFF,TGTGCCAGCAGTTCCCCGGGGGAAACTGAAGCTTTCTTT
TRBJ2-2,.,TRBV7-9,TRBD2,CASSFRRGDGTSGRSGGELFF,TGTGCCAGCAGCTTCCGCAGGGGCGACGGCACTAGCGGGAGATCAGGCGGGGAGCTGTTTTTT
TRBJ2-1,few,TRBV12-3/TRBV12-4,TRBD2,CASSYSPYAGTRAYNEQFF,TGTGCCAGCAGCTACTCGCCATACGCCGGGACTAGGGCGTACAATGAGCAGTTCTTC
TRBJ1-1,few,TRBV19,TRBD1,CASSRVQGALMNTEAFF,TGTGCCAGTAGTAGGGTCCAGGGGGCGCTTATGAACACTGAAGCTTTCTTT
TRBJ2-7,.,TRBV3-1,TRBD1,CTSQPGTGGEQYF,TGTACCAGCCAGCCCGGGACAGGGGGCGAGCAGTACTTC
TRBJ2-2,many,TRBV24-1,.,CATSVFGELFF,TGTGCCACCAGTGTTTTCGGGGAGCTGTTTTTT
TRBJ1-1,.,TRBV12-3/TRBV12-4,.,CASSLGLAENTEAFF,TGTGCCAGCAGTTTAGGGTTGGCCGAGAACACTGAAGCTTTCTTT
TRBJ2-6,many,TRBV4-1,.,CASSLDTSGANVLTF,TGCGCCAGCAGCCTGGACACTTCTGGGGCCAACGTCCTGACTTTC
TRBJ2-5,.,TRBV6-2/TRBV6-3,TRBD2,CASSYSLTGGESETQYF,TGTGCCAGCAGTTACTCTTTAACGGGGGGTGAATCAGAGACCCAGTACTTC
TRBJ2-3,many,TRBV2,TRBD1,CASSESRQGARTDTQYF,TGTGCCAGCAGTGAATCCCGACAGGGAGCAAGAACAGATACGCAGTATTTT
TRBJ2-1,few,TRBV3-1,.,CASSQDRQGYHEQFF,TGTGCCAGCAGCCAAGACAGGCAGGGGTACCATGAGCAGTTCTTC
TRBJ1-2,many,TRBV6-2/TRBV6-3,.,CASSYHVPANYGYTF,TGTGCCAGCAGTTACCACGTCCCAGCTAACTATGGCTACACCTTC
TRBJ1-4,many,TRBV7-9,.,CASSLELATNEKLFF,TGTGCCAGCAGCTTAGAGCTAGCAACTAATGAAAAACTGTTTTTT
TRBJ2-5,many,TRBV27,.,CASSLGFQETQYF,TGTGCCAGCAGTCTTGGGTTCCAAGAGACCCAGTACTTC
TRBJ2-3,many,TRBV7-9,.,CASPPLSGSTDTQYF,TGTGCCAGCCCCCCCCTCAGCGGTAGCACAGATACGCAGTATTTT